This T cell receptor (beta chain) was sequenced in a study of high-grade serous ovarian cancer treatment subgroups (dated by TCRdb to about 2021). The study in broad terms: Sequencing yielded a mean of around 13,000 reads and more than 6,000 unique TCR beta rearrangements per sample. TCR beta repertoires were profiled in patients with high-grade serous ovarian cancer who were grouped, under a laparoscopic triage algorithm, by complete gross resection or by neoadjuvant chemotherapy response. The approximately 30-patient cohort included approximately ten patients with no residual disease after primary surgery (R0), approximately ten excellent NACT responders, and approximately ten poor NACT responders. One primary tumor sample and two metastatic tumor samples were collected from each patient, for a total of 95 or so samples. Overall results and qualifications from the work: TCR clonal relatedness showed a positive correlation with neoantigen level and a trend toward positive correlation with copy number variation and mutation load from whole-genome sequencing. Spatial information was not captured by bulk tumor TCR sequencing, so insight into HGSC tumor complexity and diversity was limited. The TCR repertoire analyses centered on CDR3, and CDR1 and CDR2 were not analyzed. Repertoire similarity between tumors of the same patient ranged roughly 0.1 to 0.79, whereas almost no similarity was seen between different patients.

The tumor samples were collected prior to definitive surgery or chemotherapy. Genomic DNA was extracted by the MD Anderson Biospecimen Extraction Resource, and TCR sequencing was done by the MD Anderson Cancer Genomics Laboratory. With respect to this clone: The specificity of this receptor is unknown. No much larger clone is present one base from it, and per-base qualities are unavailable.

The CDR3 covers 15 residues, taking in both the cysteine and the phenylalanine. The only DNA kept is the CDR3, 45 bases in frame from the first base. The 90 tumor samples were subjected to high-throughput TCR profiling using ImmunoSEQ. The original methods were these. Richness (unique productive sequences), clonality, evenness and relatedness were included as repertoire diversity metrics, and similarity between samples was assessed with the Bhattacharyya coefficient. In a sensitivity analysis, TCRs with fewer than two reads were excluded, and consistent conclusions were obtained. TCRdb obtained this table from immuneACCESS and retained in-frame rearrangements with V and J assigned. These tables miss some clones; where compared with another copy, unresolved V genes account for less than half of the shortfall, and the remainder is unexplained. The D gene and trimming were derived from the DNA, and the V and J assignments and clone size from that table. This sample gives 25,000 to 30,000 clones in total; about 80% of them show up just once. The ten biggest clones cover approximately 2.1% of the sample.

The sequence links TRBV21-1 to TRBJ2-7. TRBV21-1 is a pseudogene segment. The origin of this receptor is a human donor with high-grade serous ovarian cancer. The sequenced sample was tumor tissue. DNA sequence: TGTGCCAGCAGCAAAGCGCAATGTCAGCCCTACGAGCAGTACTTC. The resulting protein is CASSKAQCQPYEQYF.